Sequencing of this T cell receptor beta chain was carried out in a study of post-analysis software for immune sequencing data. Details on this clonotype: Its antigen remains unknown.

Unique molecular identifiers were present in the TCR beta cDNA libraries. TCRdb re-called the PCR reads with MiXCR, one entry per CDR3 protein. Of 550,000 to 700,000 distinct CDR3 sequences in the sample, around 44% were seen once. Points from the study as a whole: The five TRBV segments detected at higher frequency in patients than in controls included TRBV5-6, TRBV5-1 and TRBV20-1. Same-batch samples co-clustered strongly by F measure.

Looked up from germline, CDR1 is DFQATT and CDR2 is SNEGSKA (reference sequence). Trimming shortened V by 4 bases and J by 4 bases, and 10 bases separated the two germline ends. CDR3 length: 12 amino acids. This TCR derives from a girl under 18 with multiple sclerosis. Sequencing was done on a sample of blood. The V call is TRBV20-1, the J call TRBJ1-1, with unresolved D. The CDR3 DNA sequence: TGCAGTGCTATAGCGGATAGCACTGAAGCTTTCTTT. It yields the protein CSAIADSTEAFF.